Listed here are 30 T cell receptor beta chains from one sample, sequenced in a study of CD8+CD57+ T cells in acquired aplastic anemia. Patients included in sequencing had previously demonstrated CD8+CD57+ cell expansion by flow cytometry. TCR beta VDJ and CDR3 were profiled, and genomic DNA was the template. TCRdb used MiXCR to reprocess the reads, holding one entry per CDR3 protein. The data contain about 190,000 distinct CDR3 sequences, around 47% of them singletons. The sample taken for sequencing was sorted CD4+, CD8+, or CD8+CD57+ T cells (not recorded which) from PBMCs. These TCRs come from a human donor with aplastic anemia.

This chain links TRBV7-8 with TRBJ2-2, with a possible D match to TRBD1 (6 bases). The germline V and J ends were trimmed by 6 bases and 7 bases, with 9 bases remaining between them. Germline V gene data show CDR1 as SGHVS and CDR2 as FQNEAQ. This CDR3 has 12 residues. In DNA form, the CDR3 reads TGTGCCAGCAGTGACAGGTTCGGGGAGCTGTTTTTT. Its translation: CASSDRFGELFF. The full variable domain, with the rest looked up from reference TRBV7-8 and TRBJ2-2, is GAGVSQSPRYKVAKRGQDVALRCDPISGHVSLFWYQQALGQGPEFLTYFQNEAQLDKSGLPSDRFFAERPEGSVSTLKIQRTQQEDSAVYLCASSDRFGELFFGEGSRLTVL.

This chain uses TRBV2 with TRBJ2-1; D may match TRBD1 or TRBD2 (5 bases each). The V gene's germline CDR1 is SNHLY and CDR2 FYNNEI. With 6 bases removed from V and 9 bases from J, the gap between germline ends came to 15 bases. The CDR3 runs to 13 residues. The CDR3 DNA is TGTGCCAGCAGAGGGACCCTTGTTGGTGAGCAGTTCTTC. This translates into CASRGTLVGEQFF.

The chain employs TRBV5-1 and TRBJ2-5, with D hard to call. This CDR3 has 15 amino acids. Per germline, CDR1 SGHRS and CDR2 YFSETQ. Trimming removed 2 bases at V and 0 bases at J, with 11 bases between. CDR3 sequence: CASSFLPGDQETQYF. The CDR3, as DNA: TGCGCCAGCAGCTTCCTCCCAGGAGACCAAGAGACCCAGTACTTC.

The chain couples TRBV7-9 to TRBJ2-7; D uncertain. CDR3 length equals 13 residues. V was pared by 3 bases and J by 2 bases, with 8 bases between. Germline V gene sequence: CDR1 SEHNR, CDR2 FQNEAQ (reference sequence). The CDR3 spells CASSFYSTYEQYF. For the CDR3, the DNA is TGTGCCAGCAGCTTCTACAGCACCTACGAGCAGTACTTC.

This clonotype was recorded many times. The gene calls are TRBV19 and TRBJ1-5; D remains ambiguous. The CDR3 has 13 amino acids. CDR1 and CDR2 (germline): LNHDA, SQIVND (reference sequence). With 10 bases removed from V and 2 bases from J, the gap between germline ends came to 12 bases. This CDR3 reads CAIRGRGNQPQHF. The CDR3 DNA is TGTGCCATCCGAGGTAGGGGCAATCAGCCCCAGCATTTT.

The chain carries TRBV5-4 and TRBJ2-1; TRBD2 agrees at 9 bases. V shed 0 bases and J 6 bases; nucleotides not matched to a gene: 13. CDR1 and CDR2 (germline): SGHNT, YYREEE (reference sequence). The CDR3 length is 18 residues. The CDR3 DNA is TGTGCCAGCAGCTTGGGTAGAGGAGTAGCGGGAGTAGGCAATGAGCAGTTCTTC. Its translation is CASSLGRGVAGVGNEQFF.

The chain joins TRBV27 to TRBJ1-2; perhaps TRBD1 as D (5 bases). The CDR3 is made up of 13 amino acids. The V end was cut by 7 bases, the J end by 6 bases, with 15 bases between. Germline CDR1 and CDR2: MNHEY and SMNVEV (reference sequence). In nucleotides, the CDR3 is TGTGCCAGCAAGTCCCAGGGACGGGATGGCTACACCTTC. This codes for CASKSQGRDGYTF.

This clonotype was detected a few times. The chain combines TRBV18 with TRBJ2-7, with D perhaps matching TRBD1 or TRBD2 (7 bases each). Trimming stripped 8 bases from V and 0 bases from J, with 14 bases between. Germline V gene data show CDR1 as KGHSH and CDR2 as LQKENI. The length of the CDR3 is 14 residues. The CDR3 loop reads CASQGGLSSYEQYF. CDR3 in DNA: TGTGCCAGCCAGGGGGGACTAAGCTCCTACGAGCAGTACTTC.

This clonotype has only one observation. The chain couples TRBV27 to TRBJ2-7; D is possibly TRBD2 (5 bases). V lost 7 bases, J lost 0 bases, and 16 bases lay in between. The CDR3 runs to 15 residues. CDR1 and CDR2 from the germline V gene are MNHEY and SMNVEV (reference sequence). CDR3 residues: CASKVRARSSYEQYF. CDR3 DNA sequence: TGTGCCAGCAAGGTGAGGGCCCGGAGCTCCTACGAGCAGTACTTC.

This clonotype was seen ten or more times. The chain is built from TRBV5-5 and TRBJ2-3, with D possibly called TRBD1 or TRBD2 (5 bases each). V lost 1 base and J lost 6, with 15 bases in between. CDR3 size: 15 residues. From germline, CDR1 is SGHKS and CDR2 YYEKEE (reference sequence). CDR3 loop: CASSLSGPQRDTQYF. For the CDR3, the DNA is TGTGCCAGCAGCTTGTCGGGACCTCAACGGGATACGCAGTATTTT.

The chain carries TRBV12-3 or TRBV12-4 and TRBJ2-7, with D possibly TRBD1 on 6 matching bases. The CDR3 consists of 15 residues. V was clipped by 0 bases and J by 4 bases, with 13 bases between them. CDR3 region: CASSLARQGRYEQYF. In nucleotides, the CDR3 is TGTGCCAGCAGTTTAGCGCGCCAGGGGAGATACGAGCAGTACTTC.

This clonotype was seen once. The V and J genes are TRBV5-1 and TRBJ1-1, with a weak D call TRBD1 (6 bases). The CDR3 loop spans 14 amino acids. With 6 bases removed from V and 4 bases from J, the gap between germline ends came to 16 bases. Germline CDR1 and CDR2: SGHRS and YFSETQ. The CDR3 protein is CASTTQGEGTEAFF. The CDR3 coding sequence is TGCGCCAGCACGACACAGGGAGAGGGCACTGAAGCTTTCTTT.

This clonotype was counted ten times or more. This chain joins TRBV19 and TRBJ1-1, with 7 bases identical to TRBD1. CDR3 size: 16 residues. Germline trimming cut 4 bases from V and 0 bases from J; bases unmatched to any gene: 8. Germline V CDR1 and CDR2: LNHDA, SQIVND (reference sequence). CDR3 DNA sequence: TGTGCCAGTAGTAACCTACGGACAGGAGTGAACACTGAAGCTTTCTTT. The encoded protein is CASSNLRTGVNTEAFF.

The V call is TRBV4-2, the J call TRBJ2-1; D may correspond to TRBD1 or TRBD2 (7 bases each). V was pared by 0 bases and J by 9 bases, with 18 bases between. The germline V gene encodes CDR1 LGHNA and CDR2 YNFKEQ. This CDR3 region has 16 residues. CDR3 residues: CASSQEGASGGGEQFF. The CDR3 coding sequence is TGTGCCAGCAGCCAAGAAGGGGCCTCAGGGGGGGGTGAGCAGTTCTTC.

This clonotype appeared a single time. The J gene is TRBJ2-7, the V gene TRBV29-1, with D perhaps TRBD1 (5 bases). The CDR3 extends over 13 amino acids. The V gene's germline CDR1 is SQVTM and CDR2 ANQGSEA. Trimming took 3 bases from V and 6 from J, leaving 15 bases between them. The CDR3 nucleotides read TGCAGCGTTGACGGAGCAGGGTTTGCCGAGCAGTACTTC. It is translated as CSVDGAGFAEQYF.

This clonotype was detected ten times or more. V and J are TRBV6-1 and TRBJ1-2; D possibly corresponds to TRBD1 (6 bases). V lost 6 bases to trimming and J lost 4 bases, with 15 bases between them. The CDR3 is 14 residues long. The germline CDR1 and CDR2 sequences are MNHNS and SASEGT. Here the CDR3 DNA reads TGTGCCAGCAGAAACCCAGGGGCCGCCTATGGCTACACCTTC. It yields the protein CASRNPGAAYGYTF.

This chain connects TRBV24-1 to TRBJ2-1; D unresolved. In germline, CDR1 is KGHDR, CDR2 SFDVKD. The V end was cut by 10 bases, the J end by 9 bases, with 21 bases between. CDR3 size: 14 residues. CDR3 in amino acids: CATHPGSPSSEQFF. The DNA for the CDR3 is TGTGCCACACATCCGGGTTCCCCCTCCAGTGAGCAGTTCTTC.

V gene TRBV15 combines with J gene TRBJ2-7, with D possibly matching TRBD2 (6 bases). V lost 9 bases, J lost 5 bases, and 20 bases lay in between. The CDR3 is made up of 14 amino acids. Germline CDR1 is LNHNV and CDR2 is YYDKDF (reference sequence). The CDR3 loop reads CATSLSGELHEQYF. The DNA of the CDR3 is TGTGCCACTAGCCTCTCGGGGGAATTGCACGAGCAGTACTTC.

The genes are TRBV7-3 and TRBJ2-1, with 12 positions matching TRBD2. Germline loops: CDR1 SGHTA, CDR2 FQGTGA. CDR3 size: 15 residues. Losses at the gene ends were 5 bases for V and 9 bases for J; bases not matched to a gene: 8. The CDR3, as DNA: TGTGCCAGCAGCGTACTAGCGGGAGGTCCCGGTGAGCAGTTCTTC. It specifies CASSVLAGGPGEQFF.

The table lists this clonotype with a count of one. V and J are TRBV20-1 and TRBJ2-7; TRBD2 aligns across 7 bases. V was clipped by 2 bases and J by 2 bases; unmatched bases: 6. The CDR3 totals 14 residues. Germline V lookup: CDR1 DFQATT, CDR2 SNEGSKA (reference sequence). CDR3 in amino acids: CSARWGSGPYEQYF. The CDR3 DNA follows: TGCAGTGCTAGATGGGGTAGCGGGCCCTACGAGCAGTACTTC.

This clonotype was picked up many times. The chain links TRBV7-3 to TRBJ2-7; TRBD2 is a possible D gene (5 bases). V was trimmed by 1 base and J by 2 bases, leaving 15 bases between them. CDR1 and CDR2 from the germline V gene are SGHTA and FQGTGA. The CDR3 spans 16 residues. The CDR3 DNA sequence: TGTGCCAGCAGCTTAAAGCCCGCATTCGGGACCTACGAGCAGTACTTC. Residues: CASSLKPAFGTYEQYF. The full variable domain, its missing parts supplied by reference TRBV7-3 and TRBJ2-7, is GAGVSQTPSNKVTEKGKYVELRCDPISGHTALYWYRQSLGQGPEFLIYFQGTGAADDSGLPNDRFFAVRPEGSVSTLKIQRTERGDSAVYLCASSLKPAFGTYEQYFGPGTRLTVT.

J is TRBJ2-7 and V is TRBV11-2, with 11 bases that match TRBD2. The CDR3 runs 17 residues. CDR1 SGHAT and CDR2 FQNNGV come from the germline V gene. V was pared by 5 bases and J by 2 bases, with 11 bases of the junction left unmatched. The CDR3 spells CASSPSWGLAVPYEQYF. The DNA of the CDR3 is TGTGCCAGCAGCCCTTCTTGGGGACTAGCGGTTCCCTACGAGCAGTACTTC.

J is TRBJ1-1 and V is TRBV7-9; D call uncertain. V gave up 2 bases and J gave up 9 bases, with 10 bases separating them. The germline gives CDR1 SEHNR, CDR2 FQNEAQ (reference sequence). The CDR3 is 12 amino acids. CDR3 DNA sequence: TGTGCCAGCAGCTTACAGGAATCCCAAGCTTTCTTT. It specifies CASSLQESQAFF. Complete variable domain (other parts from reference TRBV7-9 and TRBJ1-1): DTGVSQNPRHKITKRGQNVTFRCDPISEHNRLYWYRQTLGQGPEFLTYFQNEAQLEKSRLLSDRFSAERPKGSFSTLEIQRTEQGDSAMYLCASSLQESQAFFGQGTRLTVV.

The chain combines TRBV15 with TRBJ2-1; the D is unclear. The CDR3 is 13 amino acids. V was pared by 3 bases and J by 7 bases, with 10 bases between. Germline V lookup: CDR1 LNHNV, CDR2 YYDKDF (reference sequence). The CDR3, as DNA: TGTGCCACCAGCAGTACGCCCGGGAATGAGCAGTTCTTC. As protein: CATSSTPGNEQFF.

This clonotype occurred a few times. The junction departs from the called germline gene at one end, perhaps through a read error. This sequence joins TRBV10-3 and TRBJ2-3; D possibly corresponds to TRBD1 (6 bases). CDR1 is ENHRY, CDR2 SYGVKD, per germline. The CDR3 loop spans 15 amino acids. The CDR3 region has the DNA TGTGCCAGCAGTGGGTCGATAGGGGGAGCAGATACGCAGTATTTT. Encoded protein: CASSGSIGGADTQYF.

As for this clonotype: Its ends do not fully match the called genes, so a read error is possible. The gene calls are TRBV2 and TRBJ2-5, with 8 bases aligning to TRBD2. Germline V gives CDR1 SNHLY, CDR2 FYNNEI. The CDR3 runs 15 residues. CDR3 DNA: TGTGCCACCAGTGAGGGGCTAGCGGGCCAAGAGACCCAGTACTTC. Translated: CATSEGLAGQETQYF.

Here the CDR3 DNA reads TGTGCCAGTAGGGCAGTGAGAGGGGATCACACTGAAGCTTTCTTT. Residues: CASRAVRGDHTEAFF. The chain combines TRBV19 with TRBJ1-1, with D perhaps matching TRBD1 (5 bases). V was pared by 6 bases and J by 3 bases, with 17 bases between. This CDR3 spans 15 amino acids. The germline V gene encodes CDR1 LNHDA and CDR2 SQIVND (reference sequence).

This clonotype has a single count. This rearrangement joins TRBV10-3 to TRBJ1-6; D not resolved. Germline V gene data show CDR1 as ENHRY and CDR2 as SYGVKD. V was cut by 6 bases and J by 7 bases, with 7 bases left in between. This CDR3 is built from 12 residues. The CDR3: CAIRASNSPLHF. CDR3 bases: TGTGCCATCAGGGCGTCAAATTCACCCCTCCACTTT.

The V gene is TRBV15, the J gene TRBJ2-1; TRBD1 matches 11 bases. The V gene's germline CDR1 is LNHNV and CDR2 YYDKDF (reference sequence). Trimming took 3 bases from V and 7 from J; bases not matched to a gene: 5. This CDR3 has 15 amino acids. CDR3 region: CATSSGTGGHNEQFF. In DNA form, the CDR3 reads TGTGCCACCAGCAGTGGGACAGGGGGGCATAATGAGCAGTTCTTC. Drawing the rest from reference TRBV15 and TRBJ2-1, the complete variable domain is DAMVIQNPRYQVTQFGKPVTLSCSQTLNHNVMYWYQQKSSQAPKLLFHYYDKDFNNEADTPDNFQSRRPNTSFCFLDIRSPGLGDTAMYLCATSSGTGGHNEQFFGPGTRLTVL.

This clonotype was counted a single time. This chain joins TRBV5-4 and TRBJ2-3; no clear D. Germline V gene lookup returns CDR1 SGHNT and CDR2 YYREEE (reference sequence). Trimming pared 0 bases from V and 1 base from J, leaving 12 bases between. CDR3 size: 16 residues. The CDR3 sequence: CASSLGGVIGTDTQYF. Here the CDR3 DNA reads TGTGCCAGCAGCTTGGGTGGGGTCATTGGCACAGATACGCAGTATTTT.